The 12 T cell receptor beta chains listed next were all sequenced from one sample in a study of CD8+ T cells in alopecia areata. Extracted RNA was reverse transcribed, and the resulting cDNA served as sequencing template. Here immunoSEQ multiplex PCR was the method, and the copy in TCRdb shows in-frame clones only, minus some. This sample carries 200,000 or so clones, approximately 60% of them seen once, and the ten largest clones take 4% to 6%. The specimen was CD8+ T cells sorted from blood. The receptor set was obtained from a human donor in good health.

This chain joins TRBV30 and TRBJ1-3; D unresolved. The length of the CDR3 is 13 residues. Germline V gene lookup returns CDR1 GTSNPN and CDR2 SVGIG (reference sequence). Trimming took off 4 bases at V and 2 bases at J, with 9 bases between the two ends. CDR3 loop: CAWMGEAGNTIYF. The CDR3 region has the DNA TGTGCCTGGATGGGAGAGGCTGGAAACACCATATATTTT.

The rearrangement links TRBV4-1 to TRBJ2-4; TRBD2 aligns across 12 bases. V was pared by 0 bases and J by 15 bases, with 12 bases of the junction left unmatched. The CDR3 is 16 amino acids. From germline, CDR1 is MGHRA and CDR2 YSYEKL. CDR3 residues: CASSQDSASGGGSRYF. The CDR3 bases are TGCGCCAGCAGCCAAGATTCGGCTAGCGGGGGGGGTTCCCGGTACTTC.

This chain joins TRBV4-1 and TRBJ2-3; D ambiguous. The CDR3 consists of 13 residues. The ends were cut back, 2 bases at V and 13 bases at J, with 16 bases in the middle. CDR1 is MGHRA and CDR2 is YSYEKL in the germline V gene. The CDR3 nucleotides are TGCGCCAGCAGCCAATCCCAGGTTAATTTGAAGTATTTT. The encoded protein is CASSQSQVNLKYF.

As regards this clone: This sample includes further DNA sequences coding for the same CDR3. This chain joins TRBV4-1 and TRBJ1-2; TRBD1 agrees at 9 bases. The germline CDR1 and CDR2 sequences are MGHRA and YSYEKL. The CDR3 loop spans 14 amino acids. With 4 bases clipped from V and 5 bases from J, the junction kept 5 bases outside the gene matches. The CDR3 reads CASSPGQGSYGYTF. CDR3 bases: TGCGCCAGCAGCCCTGGACAGGGGAGTTATGGCTACACCTTC.

The gene calls are TRBV12-5 and TRBJ1-2; 7 bases line up with TRBD1. V shed 6 bases and J 4 bases; nucleotides not matched to a gene: 11. The CDR3 length is 15 residues. Per germline, CDR1 LGHNT and CDR2 FRNRAP. CDR3 nucleotides: TGTGCTAGTGGACACAATCGTGGGACAGCCTATGGCTACACCTTC. Residues: CASGHNRGTAYGYTF.

Relative to its sample, this clone is medium-sized. The chain uses TRBV12-5 and TRBJ2-7, with a possible D match to TRBD1 (6 bases). Between the trimmed V and J ends, which lost 3 bases and 3 bases, there was a span of 9 bases. CDR3 length equals 13 residues. Germline V CDR1 and CDR2: LGHNT, FRNRAP. The CDR3 DNA sequence: TGTGCTAGTGGTTTACGAGGGGGCTACGAGCAGTACTTC. This codes for CASGLRGGYEQYF.

The count of this clone is one. Other DNA sequences from this sample encode an identical CDR3 as well. The chain has TRBV30 and TRBJ1-1; D unresolved. CDR1 and CDR2 from the germline V gene are GTSNPN and SVGIG (reference sequence). V was trimmed by 2 bases and J by 1 base, leaving 8 bases between them. The CDR3 runs 13 residues. The CDR3 DNA sequence: TGTGCCTGGAGTCTGGGCGGGAACACTGAAGCTTTCTTT. Residues: CAWSLGGNTEAFF.

As DNA, the CDR3 is TGCGCCAGCAGCTCCCGGGACAGGAACACTGAAGCTTTCTTT. Translated: CASSSRDRNTEAFF. This chain uses TRBV5-1 with TRBJ1-1; 7 nucleotides align to TRBD1. V shed 3 bases, J shed 1 base, and the junction held 3 bases outside the gene matches. CDR1 and CDR2 (germline): SGHRS, YFSETQ. The CDR3 is 14 amino acids. Based on the CDR3 plus reference TRBV5-1 and TRBJ1-1, the full variable domain is KAGVTQTPRYLIKTRGQQVTLSCSPISGHRSVSWYQQTPGQGLQFLFEYFSETQRNKGNFPGRFSGRQFSNSRSEMNVSTLELGDSALYLCASSSRDRNTEAFFGQGTRLTVV.

The chain couples TRBV7-9 to TRBJ1-6; D is uncertain. Trimming took 5 bases from V and 8 from J, leaving 19 bases between them. The CDR3 contains 16 residues. Germline V gene lookup returns CDR1 SEHNR and CDR2 FQNEAQ (reference sequence). The CDR3 DNA reads as TGTGCCAGCAGCCCCCCAACACCCTGGAGTGATTCACCCCTCCACTTT. Translation: CASSPPTPWSDSPLHF. Based on the CDR3 plus reference TRBV7-9 and TRBJ1-6, the full variable domain is DTGVSQNPRHKITKRGQNVTFRCDPISEHNRLYWYRQTLGQGPEFLTYFQNEAQLEKSRLLSDRFSAERPKGSFSTLEIQRTEQGDSAMYLCASSPPTPWSDSPLHFGNGTRLTVT.

This clone has only a few counts. V and J are TRBV19 and TRBJ2-1; D unclear. V gave up 3 bases and J gave up 4 bases, with 13 bases separating them. The CDR3 runs to 15 residues. Germline assignment: CDR1 LNHDA and CDR2 SQIVND (reference sequence). CDR3 sequence reads: CASSIKGDFYNEQFF. The DNA of the CDR3 is TGTGCCAGTAGTATCAAAGGAGACTTTTACAATGAGCAGTTCTTC.

The chain carries TRBV4-1 and TRBJ1-2, with 7 bases lining up with TRBD1. Germline loops: CDR1 MGHRA, CDR2 YSYEKL. The ends lost 2 bases at V and 8 bases at J; junction bases unmatched: 8. This CDR3 comprises 14 residues. This CDR3 is CASSQSTGESGYTF. The CDR3 DNA follows: TGCGCCAGCAGCCAATCAACAGGGGAAAGCGGCTACACCTTC.

The V gene is TRBV11-2, the J gene TRBJ2-7, with no clear D. Germline assignment: CDR1 SGHAT and CDR2 FQNNGV. V dropped 5 bases and J dropped 2 bases, with 10 bases sitting between them. The CDR3 spans 13 residues. The CDR3 protein is CASSPGPTYEQYF. CDR3 sequence (DNA): TGTGCCAGCAGCCCCGGTCCAACCTACGAGCAGTACTTC. The full variable domain, in which reference TRBV11-2 and TRBJ2-7 provide the parts outside the CDR3, is EAGVAQSPRYKIIEKRQSVAFWCNPISGHATLYWYQQILGQGPKLLIQFQNNGVVDDSQLPKDRFSAERLKGVDSTLKIQPAKLEDSAVYLCASSPGPTYEQYFGPGTRLTVT.